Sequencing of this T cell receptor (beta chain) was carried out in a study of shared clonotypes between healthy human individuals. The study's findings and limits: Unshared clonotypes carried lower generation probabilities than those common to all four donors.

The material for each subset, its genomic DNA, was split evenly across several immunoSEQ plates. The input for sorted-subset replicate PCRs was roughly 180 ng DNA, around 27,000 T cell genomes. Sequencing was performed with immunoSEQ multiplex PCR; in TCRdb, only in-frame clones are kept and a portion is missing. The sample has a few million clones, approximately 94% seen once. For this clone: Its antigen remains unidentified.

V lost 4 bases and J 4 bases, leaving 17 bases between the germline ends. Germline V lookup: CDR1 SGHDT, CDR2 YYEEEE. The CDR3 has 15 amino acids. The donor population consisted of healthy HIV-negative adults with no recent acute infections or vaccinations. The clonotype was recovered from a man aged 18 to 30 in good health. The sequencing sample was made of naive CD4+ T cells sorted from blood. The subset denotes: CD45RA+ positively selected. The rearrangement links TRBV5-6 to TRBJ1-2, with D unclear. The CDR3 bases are TGTGCCAGCAGCCGACCTGATACTCGGGGCTATGGCTACACCTTC. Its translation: CASSRPDTRGYGYTF.